This TCR beta chain was captured in a study of T cell responses to AZD1222 COVID-19 vaccine. Findings and limits, study-wide: Baseline serostatus was positive in only six AZD1222 recipients.

Second doses that came at about 4 or about 12 weeks were put together. In germline, CDR1 is SGHDN, CDR2 FVKESK. This CDR3 is built from 18 residues. V shed 1 base and J shed 0 bases, with 16 bases lying between them. Regarding this clone: Antigen specificity is unknown.

Measured with immunoSEQ multiplex PCR; TCRdb has only the in-frame clones, and not every one. The table lists about 150,000 clones, 92% of them singletons. The J gene is TRBJ1-3, the V gene TRBV14; possibly TRBD1 for D (6 bases). This TCR was sampled from an adult who received the AZD1222 COVID-19 vaccine. The material was peripheral blood, obtained 28 days after the second AZD1222 dose. DNA of the CDR3: TGTGCCAGCAGCCAAGTCCAGGGGACATTTAGCTCTGGAAACACCATATATTTT. It encodes CASSQVQGTFSSGNTIYF.